This entry describes one T cell receptor beta chain. Each CDR3 protein gets one entry after TCRdb re-called the RT-PCR reads with MiXCR. The profile shows about 680,000 distinct CDR3 sequences, about 14% of them singletons. V gave up 5 bases and J gave up 6 bases, with 14 bases separating them. This CDR3 region has 14 residues. This clonotype was obtained from a female donor in good health, serving as a healthy control. The sequenced sample was memory CD4+ T cells from blood. The rearrangement uses TRBV12-3 or TRBV12-4 and TRBJ1-5; TRBD1 is a possible D gene (5 bases). CDR3 DNA sequence: TGTGCCAGCAGTACCGCGGGGGAGAGTCAGCCCCAGCATTTT. Translation: CASSTAGESQPQHF.